Listed here are 16 T cell receptor beta chains from one sample, sequenced in a study of blood T cell repertoires in COVID-19. Profiled with immunoSEQ multiplex PCR; TCRdb holds only in-frame clones, not every one. The table lists about 160,000 clones, over 80% of them singletons. The sample was peripheral blood. The origin of the receptors is a woman aged 60-75 years with acute or convalescent COVID-19.

The V and J genes are TRBV7-2 and TRBJ1-1; TRBD1 matches at 8 bases. CDR3 length equals 11 residues. Losses at the gene ends were 5 bases for V and 10 bases for J; bases not matched to a gene: 3. The germline CDR1 and CDR2 sequences are SGHTA and FQGNSA. This CDR3 is CASSRDRLAFF. CDR3 coding DNA: TGTGCCAGCAGCCGGGACAGGTTAGCTTTCTTT.

The chain has TRBV28 and TRBJ1-5; TRBD1 agrees at 7 bases. The V gene's germline CDR1 is MDHEN and CDR2 SYDVKM. The CDR3 is 15 residues long. The V segment lost 5 bases and the J segment 3 bases; nucleotides outside the gene matches: 7. The CDR3 coding sequence is TGTGCCAGCAGTATCACAGGGGCCCTCAATCAGCCCCAGCATTTT. It is translated as CASSITGALNQPQHF. Full variable domain (rest looked up from reference TRBV28 and TRBJ1-5): DVKVTQSSRYLVKRTGEKVFLECVQDMDHENMFWYRQDPGLGLRLIYFSYDVKMKEKGDIPEGYSVSREKKERFSLILESASTNQTSMYLCASSITGALNQPQHFGDGTRLSIL.

The V call is TRBV9, the J call TRBJ2-3, with a tentative D call TRBD2 (6 bases). Trimming removed 1 base from V and 2 bases from J, with 11 bases in between. In germline, CDR1 is SGDLS, CDR2 YYNGEE. This CDR3 spans 15 amino acids. The CDR3 region has the DNA TGTGCCAGCAGCGTAATGGGACTCTACACAGATACGCAGTATTTT. Residues: CASSVMGLYTDTQYF.

This clone was observed a few times. The V and J genes are TRBV12-3 or TRBV12-4 and TRBJ2-7; D is ambiguous. This CDR3 has 13 residues. V lost 1 base, J lost 0 bases, and 4 bases lay in between. The CDR3 DNA sequence: TGTGCCAGCAGTTTAGGGAGCTCCTACGAGCAGTACTTC. This encodes CASSLGSSYEQYF.

CDR3: CASSRAGGRLSGANVLTF. In DNA form, the CDR3 reads TGTGCCAGCAGCAGAGCGGGGGGCCGGTTATCTGGGGCCAACGTCCTGACTTTC. V gene TRBV5-8 combines with J gene TRBJ2-6, with TRBD2 matching over 9 bases. CDR1 SGHTS and CDR2 YDEGEE come from the germline V gene. V dropped 4 bases and J dropped 1; count of bases not matched to a gene: 9. CDR3 length equals 18 residues.

The chain combines TRBV5-6 with TRBJ2-3; 11 nucleotides match TRBD2. V lost 2 bases, J lost 5 bases, and 7 bases stayed unmatched. From germline, CDR1 is SGHDT and CDR2 YYEEEE. This CDR3 region has 16 residues. The CDR3 DNA sequence: TGTGCCAGCAGCTTCGAGCTAGCGGGGGGAGAAGATACGCAGTATTTT. Translating gives CASSFELAGGEDTQYF.

The rearrangement joins TRBV5-1 to TRBJ1-3; D is unresolved. CDR1 is SGHRS and CDR2 is YFSETQ in the germline V gene. V lost 0 bases, J lost 4 bases, and 8 bases lay in between. This CDR3 region has 14 residues. The CDR3 loop is CASSLGEKGNTIYF. The CDR3 coding sequence is TGCGCCAGCAGCTTGGGGGAGAAAGGAAACACCATATATTTT.

This clone turned up a few times. This chain joins TRBV15 and TRBJ1-5, with TRBD1 identical over 7 bases. This CDR3 is 14 amino acids long. V gave up 3 bases and J gave up 6 bases; unmatched junction bases: 5. Germline lookup yields CDR1 LNHNV and CDR2 YYDKDF (reference sequence). CDR3 bases: TGTGCCACCAGCAGCATGAGGACAGGTCAGCCCCAGCATTTT. The encoded protein is CATSSMRTGQPQHF.

The chain employs TRBV5-1 and TRBJ1-4, with D possibly matching TRBD1 (5 bases). Per germline, CDR1 SGHRS and CDR2 YFSETQ. The CDR3 consists of 16 residues. Trimming stripped 5 bases from V and 0 bases from J, with 14 bases between. CDR3 sequence (DNA): TGCGCCAGCAGACCTCCTACAGGATCAACTAATGAAAAACTGTTTTTT. It specifies CASRPPTGSTNEKLFF.

The chain carries TRBV5-6 and TRBJ2-1; a possible D gene is TRBD2 (6 bases). The CDR3 covers 17 residues. Germline loops: CDR1 SGHDT, CDR2 YYEEEE. The V end was cut by 1 base, the J end by 8 bases, with 22 bases between. CDR3 DNA sequence: TGTGCCAGCAGCTTGTTGTCGGGACCGGGGGTTGTGTATGAGCAGTTCTTC. It translates to CASSLLSGPGVVYEQFF.

The rearrangement links TRBV30 to TRBJ1-5; D may be TRBD1 (6 bases). V was pared by 0 bases and J by 2 bases, with 8 bases between. This CDR3 has 14 amino acids. Germline V CDR1 and CDR2: GTSNPN, SVGIG (reference sequence). In DNA, the CDR3 is TGTGCCTGGAGTGTACAGGGCGGCAATCAGCCCCAGCATTTT. Residues: CAWSVQGGNQPQHF.

V usage is TRBV25-1 and J usage is TRBJ1-4; D is perhaps TRBD1 (5 bases). The CDR3 extends over 16 amino acids. Germline V CDR1 and CDR2: MGHDK, SYGVNS. Trimming removed 2 bases from V and 5 bases from J, with 15 bases in between. CDR3 coding DNA: TGTGCCAGCAGTGAACCGGGGGTACAGGTGAATGAAAAACTGTTTTTT. Its protein product is CASSEPGVQVNEKLFF.

The gene calls are TRBV7-2 and TRBJ2-1, with D possibly matching TRBD2 (5 bases). This CDR3 is 15 amino acids long. CDR1 is SGHTA and CDR2 is FQGNSA in the germline V gene. V was pared by 0 bases and J by 7 bases, with 13 bases between. CDR3 coding DNA: TGTGCCAGCAGCTTAGCTAACACTAGAGGGAATGAGCAGTTCTTC. As protein: CASSLANTRGNEQFF.

The chain uses TRBV18 and TRBJ1-1; TRBD1 aligns across 7 bases. V lost 3 bases, J lost 1 base, and 2 bases stayed unmatched. The length of the CDR3 is 14 residues. The germline V gene has CDR1 KGHSH and CDR2 LQKENI. The CDR3 spells CASSPDRKNTEAFF. Here the CDR3 DNA reads TGTGCCAGCTCACCGGACAGGAAGAACACTGAAGCTTTCTTT.

The chain joins TRBV28 to TRBJ1-6; TRBD1 agrees at 7 bases. The germline gives CDR1 MDHEN, CDR2 SYDVKM. The CDR3 has 15 amino acids. With V trimmed by 7 bases and J by 6 bases, 9 bases remained unmatched. For the CDR3, the DNA is TGTGCCAGCATAGGTTCGAGGACAGGTAATTCACCCCTCCACTTT. Encoded protein: CASIGSRTGNSPLHF.

The chain uses TRBV24-1 and TRBJ1-2; no firm D call. CDR3 size: 13 residues. Trimming took off 1 base at V and 4 bases at J, with 6 bases between the two ends. Germline V gene sequence: CDR1 KGHDR, CDR2 SFDVKD. CDR3 region: CATSDFPSYGYTF. Written as DNA, the CDR3 is TGTGCCACCAGTGATTTCCCATCCTATGGCTACACCTTC.